The text below deals with one T cell receptor beta chain. The sample is drawn from a study of blood T cell repertoires in COVID-19. The wider study: Specimens from acute and convalescent COVID-19 originated in the United States, Italy and Spain. Sample material is recorded as cDNA or gDNA derived from T cells, B-cell-depleted T cells, or PBMCs.

Original methodology: Amplification of reference gene primers was used by the study to estimate nucleated cell counts. Profiled with immunoSEQ multiplex PCR; TCRdb holds only in-frame clones, not every one. Clone size and V and J calls were adopted from that table, with D and trimming inferred from the DNA. Of some 70,000 clones in the sample, 65% to 85% are singletons; the top ten hold about 15%. Enrollment of patients from Seattle took place during active infection, with longitudinal follow-up. This receptor was obtained from a man aged 55 to 70 with COVID-19, enrolled during active disease. What was sequenced was peripheral blood.

CDR3 protein: CASRSPGNYGYTF. Written as DNA, the CDR3 is TGTGCCAGCAGGTCACCGGGGAACTATGGCTACACCTTC. The chain is built from TRBV28 and TRBJ1-2; D not resolved. The CDR3 loop spans 13 amino acids. The germline gives CDR1 MDHEN, CDR2 SYDVKM. V gave up 6 bases and J gave up 2 bases, with 10 bases separating them.